This TCR beta chain appears in the sequencing data of a study of beta chain features in type 1 diabetes. V lost 6 bases and J lost 9, with 21 bases in between. The CDR3 covers 15 residues. Germline loops: CDR1 KGHSH, CDR2 LQKENI. CD45RO/CCR7/CD25/CD127/CD95/CD27 separated CD4+ naive, central memory, regulatory and stem cell-like memory cells by sorting. Isolated RNA was reverse transcribed in full, so expressed TCRB transcripts were sequenced. The table came from immunoSEQ multiplex PCR; TCRdb's copy has only in-frame clones and leaves some out. The sample has 300,000 to 350,000 clones; around 9.3% are singletons. A remark on this clone: Its antigen remains unknown.

Study conclusions and caveats: The study found that naive, central memory and Treg TCRB repertoires appeared more similar in patients than in healthy donors. Within each of all four CD4+ subsets, Type 1 diabetes patients had TCRB CDR3s that were moderately but significantly shorter. Over-representation of high TCR-expressing cells was a possible consequence of cDNA sequencing. VDJ junctions in type 1 diabetes patients carried more deletions and fewer insertions.

The genes are TRBV18 and TRBJ1-3, with D perhaps TRBD1 (5 bases). The clonotype was recovered from a man aged 30 to 45 with type 1 diabetes. What was sequenced was central memory CD4+ T cells from blood. The CDR3 is CASSPVESGGGTIYF. CDR3 coding DNA: TGTGCCAGCTCCCCCGTGGAGTCCGGCGGGGGCACCATATATTTT.